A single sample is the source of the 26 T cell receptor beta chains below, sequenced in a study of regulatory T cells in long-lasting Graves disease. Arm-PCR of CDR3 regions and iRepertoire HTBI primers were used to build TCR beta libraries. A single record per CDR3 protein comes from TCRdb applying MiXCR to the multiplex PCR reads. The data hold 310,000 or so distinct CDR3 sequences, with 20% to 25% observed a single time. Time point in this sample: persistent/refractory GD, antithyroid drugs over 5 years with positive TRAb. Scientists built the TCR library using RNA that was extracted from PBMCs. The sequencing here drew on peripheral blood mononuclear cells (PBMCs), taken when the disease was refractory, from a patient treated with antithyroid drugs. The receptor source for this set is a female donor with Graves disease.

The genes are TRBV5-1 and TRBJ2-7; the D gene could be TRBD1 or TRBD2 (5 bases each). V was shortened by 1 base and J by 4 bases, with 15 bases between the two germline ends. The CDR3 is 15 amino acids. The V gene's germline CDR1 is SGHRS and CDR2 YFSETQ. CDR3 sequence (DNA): TGCGCCAGCAGCTTGACCGGGACGGGATGGTACGAGCAGTACTTC. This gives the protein CASSLTGTGWYEQYF.

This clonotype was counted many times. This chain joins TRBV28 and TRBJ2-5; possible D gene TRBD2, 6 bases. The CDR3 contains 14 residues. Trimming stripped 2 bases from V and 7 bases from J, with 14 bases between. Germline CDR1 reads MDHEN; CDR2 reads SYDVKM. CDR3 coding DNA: TGTGCCAGCAGTTTACAAACGGGAGACGTGACCCAGTACTTC. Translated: CASSLQTGDVTQYF. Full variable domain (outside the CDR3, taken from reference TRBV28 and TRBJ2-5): DVKVTQSSRYLVKRTGEKVFLECVQDMDHENMFWYRQDPGLGLRLIYFSYDVKMKEKGDIPEGYSVSREKKERFSLILESASTNQTSMYLCASSLQTGDVTQYFGPGTRLLVL.

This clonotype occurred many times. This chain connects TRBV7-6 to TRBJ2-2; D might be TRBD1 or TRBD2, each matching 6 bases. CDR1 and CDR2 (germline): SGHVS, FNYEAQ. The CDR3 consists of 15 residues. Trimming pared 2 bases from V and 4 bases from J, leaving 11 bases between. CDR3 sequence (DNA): TGTGCCAGCAGCTTATCCGGAGGGGGCACCGGGGAGCTGTTTTTT. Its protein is CASSLSGGGTGELFF.

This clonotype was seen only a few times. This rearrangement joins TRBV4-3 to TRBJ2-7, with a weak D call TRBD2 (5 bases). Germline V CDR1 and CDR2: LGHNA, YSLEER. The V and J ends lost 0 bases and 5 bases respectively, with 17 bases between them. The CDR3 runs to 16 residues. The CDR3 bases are TGCGCCAGCAGCCAAGAGAGGGCGATGATTGGCCACGAGCAGTACTTC. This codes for CASSQERAMIGHEQYF.

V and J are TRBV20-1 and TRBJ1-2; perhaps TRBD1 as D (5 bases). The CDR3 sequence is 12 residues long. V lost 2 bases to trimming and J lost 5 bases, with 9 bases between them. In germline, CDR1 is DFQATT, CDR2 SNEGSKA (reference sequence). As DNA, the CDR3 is TGCAGTGCTAGACAGGGACTGTATGGCTACACCTTC. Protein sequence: CSARQGLYGYTF.

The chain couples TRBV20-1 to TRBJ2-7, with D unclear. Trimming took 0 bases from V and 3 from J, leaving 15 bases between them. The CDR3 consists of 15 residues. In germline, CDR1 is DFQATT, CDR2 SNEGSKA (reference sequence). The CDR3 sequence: CSARDPSVSGYEQYF. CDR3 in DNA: TGCAGTGCTAGAGATCCAAGCGTTAGTGGCTACGAGCAGTACTTC.

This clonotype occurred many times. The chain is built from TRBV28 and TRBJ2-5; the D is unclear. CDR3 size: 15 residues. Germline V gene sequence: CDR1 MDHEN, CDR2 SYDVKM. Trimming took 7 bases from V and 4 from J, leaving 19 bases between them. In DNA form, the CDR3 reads TGTGCCAGCACCTCCCCATCAGATGGGGTAGAGACCCAGTACTTC. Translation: CASTSPSDGVETQYF.

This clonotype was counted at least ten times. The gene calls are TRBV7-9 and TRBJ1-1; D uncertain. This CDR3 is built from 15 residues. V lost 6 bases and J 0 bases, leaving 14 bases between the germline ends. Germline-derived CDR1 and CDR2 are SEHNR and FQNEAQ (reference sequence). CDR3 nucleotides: TGTGCCAGCAGGGCAGCGGGAGGCTTGAACACTGAAGCTTTCTTT. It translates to CASRAAGGLNTEAFF. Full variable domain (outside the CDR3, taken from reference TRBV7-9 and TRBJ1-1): DTGVSQNPRHKITKRGQNVTFRCDPISEHNRLYWYRQTLGQGPEFLTYFQNEAQLEKSRLLSDRFSAERPKGSFSTLEIQRTEQGDSAMYLCASRAAGGLNTEAFFGQGTRLTVV.

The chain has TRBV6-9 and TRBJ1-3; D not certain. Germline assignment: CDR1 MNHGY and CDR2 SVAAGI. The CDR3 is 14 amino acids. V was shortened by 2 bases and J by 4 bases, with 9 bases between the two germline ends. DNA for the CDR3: TGTGCCAGCAGTTATCCGAATGGAGGAAACACCATATATTTT. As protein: CASSYPNGGNTIYF.

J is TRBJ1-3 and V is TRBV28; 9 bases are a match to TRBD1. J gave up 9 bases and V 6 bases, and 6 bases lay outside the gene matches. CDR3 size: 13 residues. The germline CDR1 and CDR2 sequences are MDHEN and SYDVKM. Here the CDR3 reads CASRGQGVFTIYF. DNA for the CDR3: TGTGCCAGCAGGGGACAGGGCGTTTTCACCATATATTTT.

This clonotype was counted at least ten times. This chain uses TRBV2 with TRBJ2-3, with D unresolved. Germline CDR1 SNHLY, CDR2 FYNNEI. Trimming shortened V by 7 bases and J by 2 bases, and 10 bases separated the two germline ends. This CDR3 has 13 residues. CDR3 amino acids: CASTWSNTDTQYF. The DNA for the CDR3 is TGTGCCAGCACCTGGTCCAACACAGATACGCAGTATTTT.

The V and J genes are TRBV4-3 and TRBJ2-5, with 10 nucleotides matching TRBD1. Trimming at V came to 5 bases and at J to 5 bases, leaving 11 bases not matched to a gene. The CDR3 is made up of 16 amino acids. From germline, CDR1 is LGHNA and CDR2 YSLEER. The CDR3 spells CASSSSRQGQGETQYF. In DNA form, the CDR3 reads TGCGCCAGCAGCTCGAGCCGGCAGGGACAGGGGGAGACCCAGTACTTC.

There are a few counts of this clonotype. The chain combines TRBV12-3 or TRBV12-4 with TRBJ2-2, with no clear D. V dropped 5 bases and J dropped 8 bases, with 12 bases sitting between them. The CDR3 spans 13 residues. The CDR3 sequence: CASSIGLSGELFF. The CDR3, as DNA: TGTGCCAGCAGTATAGGGTTATCTGGGGAGCTGTTTTTT.

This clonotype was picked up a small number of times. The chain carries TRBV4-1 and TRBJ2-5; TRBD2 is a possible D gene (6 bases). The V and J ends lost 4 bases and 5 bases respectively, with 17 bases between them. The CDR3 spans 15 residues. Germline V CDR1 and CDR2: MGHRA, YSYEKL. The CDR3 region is CASSPGGPPAETQYF. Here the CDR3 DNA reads TGCGCCAGCAGCCCCGGGGGACCGCCAGCGGAGACCCAGTACTTC.

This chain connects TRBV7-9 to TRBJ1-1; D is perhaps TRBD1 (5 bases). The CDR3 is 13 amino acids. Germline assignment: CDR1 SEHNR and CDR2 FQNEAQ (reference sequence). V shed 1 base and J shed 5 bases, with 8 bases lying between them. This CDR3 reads CASSLDPGTEAFF. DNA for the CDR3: TGTGCCAGCAGCTTAGATCCAGGGACTGAAGCTTTCTTT.

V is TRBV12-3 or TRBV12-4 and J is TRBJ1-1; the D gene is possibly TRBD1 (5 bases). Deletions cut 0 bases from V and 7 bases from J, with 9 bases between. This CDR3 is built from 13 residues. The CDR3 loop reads CASSLARGVEAFF. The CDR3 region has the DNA TGTGCCAGCAGTTTAGCGCGGGGGGTTGAAGCTTTCTTT.

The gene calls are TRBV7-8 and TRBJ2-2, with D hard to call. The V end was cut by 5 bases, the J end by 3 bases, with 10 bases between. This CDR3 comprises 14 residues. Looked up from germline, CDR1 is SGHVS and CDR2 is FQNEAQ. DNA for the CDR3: TGTGCCAGCAGCCCGAGTATTGACACCGGGGAGCTGTTTTTT. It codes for CASSPSIDTGELFF.

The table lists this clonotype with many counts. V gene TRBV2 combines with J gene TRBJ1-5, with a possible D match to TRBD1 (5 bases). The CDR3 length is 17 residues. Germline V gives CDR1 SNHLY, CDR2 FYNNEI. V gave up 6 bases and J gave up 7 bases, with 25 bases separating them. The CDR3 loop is CASSPNQWGEVKQPQHF. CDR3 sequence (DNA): TGTGCCAGCAGCCCAAATCAGTGGGGGGAAGTTAAGCAGCCCCAGCATTTT. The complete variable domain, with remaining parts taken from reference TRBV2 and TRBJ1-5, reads EPEVTQTPSHQVTQMGQEVILRCVPISNHLYFYWYRQILGQKVEFLVSFYNNEISEKSEIFDDQFSVERPDGSNFTLKIRSTKLEDSAMYFCASSPNQWGEVKQPQHFGDGTRLSIL.

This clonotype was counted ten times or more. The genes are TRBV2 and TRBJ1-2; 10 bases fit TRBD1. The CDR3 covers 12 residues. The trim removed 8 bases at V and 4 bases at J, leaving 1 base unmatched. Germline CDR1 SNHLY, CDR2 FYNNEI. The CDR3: CASGTGVYGYTF. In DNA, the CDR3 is TGTGCCAGCGGGACAGGGGTCTATGGCTACACCTTC.

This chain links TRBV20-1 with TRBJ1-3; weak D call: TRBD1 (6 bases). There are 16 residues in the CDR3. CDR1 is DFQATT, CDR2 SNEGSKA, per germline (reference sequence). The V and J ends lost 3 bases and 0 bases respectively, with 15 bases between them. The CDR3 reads CSARRTDSSSGNTIYF. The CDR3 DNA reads TGCAGTGCTAGGCGGACGGACAGTAGCTCTGGAAACACCATATATTTT.

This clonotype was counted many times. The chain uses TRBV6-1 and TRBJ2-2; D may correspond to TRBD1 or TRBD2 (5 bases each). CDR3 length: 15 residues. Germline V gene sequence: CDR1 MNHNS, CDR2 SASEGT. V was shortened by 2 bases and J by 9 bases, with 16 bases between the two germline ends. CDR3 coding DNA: TGTGCCAGCAGTGAACCGGGGTGGGGCCTCCGGGAGCTGTTTTTT. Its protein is CASSEPGWGLRELFF.

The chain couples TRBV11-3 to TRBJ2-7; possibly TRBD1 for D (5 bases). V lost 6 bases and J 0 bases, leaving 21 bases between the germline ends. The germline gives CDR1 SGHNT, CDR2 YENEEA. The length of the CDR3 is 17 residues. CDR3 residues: CASSSWGDGRSSYEQYF. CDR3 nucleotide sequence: TGTGCCAGCAGTTCTTGGGGCGACGGTCGTAGCTCCTACGAGCAGTACTTC. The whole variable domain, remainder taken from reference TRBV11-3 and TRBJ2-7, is EAGVVQSPRYKIIEKKQPVAFWCNPISGHNTLYWYLQNLGQGPELLIRYENEEAVDDSQLPKDRFSAERLKGVDSTLKIQPAELGDSAVYLCASSSWGDGRSSYEQYFGPGTRLTVT.

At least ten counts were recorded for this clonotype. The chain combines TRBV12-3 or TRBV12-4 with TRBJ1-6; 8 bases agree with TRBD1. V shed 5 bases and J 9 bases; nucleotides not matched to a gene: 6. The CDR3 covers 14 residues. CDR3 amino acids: CASSQTGGSSPLHF. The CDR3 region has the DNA TGTGCCAGCAGTCAAACAGGGGGATCTTCACCCCTCCACTTT.

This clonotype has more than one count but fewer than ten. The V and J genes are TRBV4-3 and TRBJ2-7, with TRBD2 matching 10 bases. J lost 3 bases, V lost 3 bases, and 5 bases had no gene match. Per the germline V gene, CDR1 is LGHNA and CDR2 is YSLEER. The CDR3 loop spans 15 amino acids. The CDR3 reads CASSQGLAMSYEQYF. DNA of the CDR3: TGCGCCAGCAGCCAGGGACTAGCGATGAGCTACGAGCAGTACTTC.

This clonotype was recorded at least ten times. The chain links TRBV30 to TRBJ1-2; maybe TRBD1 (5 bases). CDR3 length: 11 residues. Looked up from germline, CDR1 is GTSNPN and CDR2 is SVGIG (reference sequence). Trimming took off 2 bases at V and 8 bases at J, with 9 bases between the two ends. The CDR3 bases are TGTGCCTGGAGTCTGGGGGACGGCTACACCTTC. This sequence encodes CAWSLGDGYTF.

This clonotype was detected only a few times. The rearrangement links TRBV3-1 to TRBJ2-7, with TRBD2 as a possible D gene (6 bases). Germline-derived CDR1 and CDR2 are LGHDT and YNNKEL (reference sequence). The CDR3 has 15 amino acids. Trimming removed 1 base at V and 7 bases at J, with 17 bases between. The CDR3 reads CASSQGWPGVSEQYF. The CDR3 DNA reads TGTGCCAGCAGCCAAGGATGGCCGGGAGTAAGTGAGCAGTACTTC.